A single T cell receptor beta chain is shown here with its context. Germline values: CDR1 LNHDA, CDR2 SQIVND (reference sequence). CDR3 size: 15 residues. V lost 1 base and J 2 bases, leaving 11 bases between the germline ends. This entry belongs to a study of OX40 agonist ivuxolimab in advanced cancers. Study in general: Patients received ivuxolimab, an agonistic anti-OX40 (CD134) antibody.

Here immunoSEQ multiplex PCR was the method, and the copy in TCRdb shows in-frame clones only, minus some. The sample has about 70,000 clones, approximately 78% seen once; the top ten hold about 5.4%. This TCR was recovered from an adult with an advanced solid tumor such as melanoma, head and neck, liver or kidney cancer. The rearrangement uses TRBV19 and TRBJ1-2; no clear D. This material consisted of CD4+ or CD8+ T cells sorted from blood, taken in a trial of the OX40 agonist ivuxolimab. Here the CDR3 reads CASSIGVGVNYGYTF. The CDR3 region has the DNA TGTGCCAGTAGTATAGGGGTCGGTGTCAACTATGGCTACACCTTC.